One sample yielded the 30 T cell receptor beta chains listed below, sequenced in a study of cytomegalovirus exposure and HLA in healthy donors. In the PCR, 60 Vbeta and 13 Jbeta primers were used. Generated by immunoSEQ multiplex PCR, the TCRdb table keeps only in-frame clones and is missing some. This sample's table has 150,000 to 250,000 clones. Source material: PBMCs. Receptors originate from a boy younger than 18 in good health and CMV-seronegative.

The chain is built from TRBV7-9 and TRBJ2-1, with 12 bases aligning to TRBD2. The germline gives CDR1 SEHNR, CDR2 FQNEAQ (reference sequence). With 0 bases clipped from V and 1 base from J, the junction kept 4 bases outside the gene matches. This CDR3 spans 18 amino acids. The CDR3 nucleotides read TGTGCCAGCAGCTTAGCTCTAGCGGGGGGGCCGTCCTACAATGAGCAGTTCTTC. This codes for CASSLALAGGPSYNEQFF.

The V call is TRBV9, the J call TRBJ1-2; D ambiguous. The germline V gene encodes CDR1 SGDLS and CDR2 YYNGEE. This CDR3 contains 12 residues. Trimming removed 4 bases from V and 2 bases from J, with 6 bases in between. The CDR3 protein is CASSPMNYGYTF. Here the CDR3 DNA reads TGTGCCAGCAGCCCTATGAACTATGGCTACACCTTC.

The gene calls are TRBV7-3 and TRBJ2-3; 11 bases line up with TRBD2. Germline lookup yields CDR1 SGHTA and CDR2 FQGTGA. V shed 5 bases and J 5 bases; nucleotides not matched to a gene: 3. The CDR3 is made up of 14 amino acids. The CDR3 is CASSPGTSGDTQYF. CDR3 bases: TGTGCCAGCAGCCCCGGGACTAGCGGAGATACGCAGTATTTT.

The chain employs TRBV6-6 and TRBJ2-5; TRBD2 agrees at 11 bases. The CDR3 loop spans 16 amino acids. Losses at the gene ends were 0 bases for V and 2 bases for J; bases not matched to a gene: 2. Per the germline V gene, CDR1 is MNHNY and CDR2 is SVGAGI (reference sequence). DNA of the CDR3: TGTGCCAGCAGTTACTCCTTAGCGGGGGGGCAAGAGACCCAGTACTTC. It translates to CASSYSLAGGQETQYF.

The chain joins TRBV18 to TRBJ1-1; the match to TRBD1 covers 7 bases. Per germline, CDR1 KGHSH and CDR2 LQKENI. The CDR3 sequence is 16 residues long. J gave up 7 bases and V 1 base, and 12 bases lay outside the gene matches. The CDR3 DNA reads TGTGCCAGCTCACCACGACCAGAGGGGGCAGTCCATGAAGCTTTCTTT. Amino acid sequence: CASSPRPEGAVHEAFF.

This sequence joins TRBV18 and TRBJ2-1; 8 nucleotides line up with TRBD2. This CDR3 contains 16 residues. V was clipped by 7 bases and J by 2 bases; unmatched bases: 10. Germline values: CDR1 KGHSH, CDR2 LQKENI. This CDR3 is CASFPGGGIAYNEQFF. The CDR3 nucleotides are TGTGCCAGCTTCCCGGGAGGGGGAATTGCCTACAATGAGCAGTTCTTC.

CDR3 sequence (DNA): TGTGCCAGCATCTCAGGGGGCCGGACTGAAGCTTTCTTT. Translating it yields CASISGGRTEAFF. This chain connects TRBV27 to TRBJ1-1; 8 bases are shared with TRBD1. Per the germline V gene, CDR1 is MNHEY and CDR2 is SMNVEV (reference sequence). V shed 7 bases and J 5 bases; nucleotides not matched to a gene: 6. This CDR3 has 13 amino acids.

CDR3 protein: CASSDPSGGSYEQYF. The CDR3 bases are TGTGCCAGCAGTGATCCGTCGGGGGGCAGTTACGAGCAGTACTTC. The genes are TRBV2 and TRBJ2-7; the D gene is possibly TRBD2 (7 bases). CDR1 is SNHLY and CDR2 is FYNNEI in the germline V gene. V lost 3 bases and J lost 4, with 16 bases in between. This CDR3 has 15 amino acids.

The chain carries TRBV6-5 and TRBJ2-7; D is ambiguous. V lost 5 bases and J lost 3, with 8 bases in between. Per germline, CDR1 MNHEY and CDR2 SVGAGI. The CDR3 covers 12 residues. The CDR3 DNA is TGTGCCAGCAGTCTAGACGGCTACGAGCAGTACTTC. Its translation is CASSLDGYEQYF.

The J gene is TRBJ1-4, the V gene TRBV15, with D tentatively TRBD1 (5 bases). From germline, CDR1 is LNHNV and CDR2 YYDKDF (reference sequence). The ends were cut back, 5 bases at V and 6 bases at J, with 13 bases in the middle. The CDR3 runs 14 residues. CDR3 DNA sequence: TGTGCCACCAGCCCTGGGGGGTTCGATGAAAAACTGTTTTTT. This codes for CATSPGGFDEKLFF.

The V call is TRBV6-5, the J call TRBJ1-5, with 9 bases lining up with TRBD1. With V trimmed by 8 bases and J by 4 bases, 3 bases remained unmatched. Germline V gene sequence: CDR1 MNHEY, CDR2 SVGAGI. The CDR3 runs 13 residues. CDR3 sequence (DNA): TGTGCCAGCCAGGGGACAGGGAATCAGCCCCAGCATTTT. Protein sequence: CASQGTGNQPQHF.

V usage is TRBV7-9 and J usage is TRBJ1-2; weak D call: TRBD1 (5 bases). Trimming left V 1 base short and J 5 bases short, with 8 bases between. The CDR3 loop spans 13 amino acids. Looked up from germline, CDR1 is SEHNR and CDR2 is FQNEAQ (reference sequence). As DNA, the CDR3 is TGTGCCAGCAGCTTAGACGGGACTTATGGCTACACCTTC. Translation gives CASSLDGTYGYTF.

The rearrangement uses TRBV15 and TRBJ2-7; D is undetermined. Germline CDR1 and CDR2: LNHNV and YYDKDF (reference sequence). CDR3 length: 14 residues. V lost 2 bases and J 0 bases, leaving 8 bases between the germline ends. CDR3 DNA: TGTGCCACCAGCAGATACAGTGCCTCCTACGAGCAGTACTTC. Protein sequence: CATSRYSASYEQYF.

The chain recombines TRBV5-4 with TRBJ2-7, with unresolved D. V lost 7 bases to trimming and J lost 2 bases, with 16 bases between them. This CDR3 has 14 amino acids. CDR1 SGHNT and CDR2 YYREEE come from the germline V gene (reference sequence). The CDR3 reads CASSNSRFAYEQYF. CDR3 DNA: TGTGCCAGCTCAAATTCCAGATTTGCCTACGAGCAGTACTTC. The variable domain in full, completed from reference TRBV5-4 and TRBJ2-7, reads ETGVTQSPTHLIKTRGQQVTLRCSSQSGHNTVSWYQQALGQGPQFIFQYYREEENGRGNFPPRFSGLQFPNYSSELNVNALELDDSALYLCASSNSRFAYEQYFGPGTRLTVT.

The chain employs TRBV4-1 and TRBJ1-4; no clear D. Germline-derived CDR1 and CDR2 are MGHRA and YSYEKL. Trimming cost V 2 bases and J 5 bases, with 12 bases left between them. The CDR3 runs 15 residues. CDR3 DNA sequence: TGCGCCAGCAGCCAATCGGCAGGTTCGAATGAAAAACTGTTTTTT. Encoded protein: CASSQSAGSNEKLFF.

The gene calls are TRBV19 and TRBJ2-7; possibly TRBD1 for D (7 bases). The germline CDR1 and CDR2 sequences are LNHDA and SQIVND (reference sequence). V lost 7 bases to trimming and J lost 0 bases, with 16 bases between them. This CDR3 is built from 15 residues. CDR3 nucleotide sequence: TGTGCCAGTACGACTAGAAGGACAGGCTCCTACGAGCAGTACTTC. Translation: CASTTRRTGSYEQYF.

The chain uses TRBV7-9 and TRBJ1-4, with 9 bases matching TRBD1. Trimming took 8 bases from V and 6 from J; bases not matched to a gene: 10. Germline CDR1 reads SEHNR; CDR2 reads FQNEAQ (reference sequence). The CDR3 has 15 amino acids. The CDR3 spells CASHHLRDRDEKLFF. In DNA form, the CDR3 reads TGTGCCAGCCACCACCTCCGGGACAGGGATGAAAAACTGTTTTTT.

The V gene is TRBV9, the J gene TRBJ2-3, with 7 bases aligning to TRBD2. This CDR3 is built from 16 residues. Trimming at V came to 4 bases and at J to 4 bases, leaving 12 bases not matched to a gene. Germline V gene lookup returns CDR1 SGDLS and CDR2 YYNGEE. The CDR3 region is CASSLRSQGRADTQYF. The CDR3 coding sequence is TGTGCCAGCAGCCTTAGAAGCCAAGGGAGGGCAGATACGCAGTATTTT. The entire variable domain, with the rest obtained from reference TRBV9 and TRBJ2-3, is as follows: DSGVTQTPKHLITATGQRVTLRCSPRSGDLSVYWYQQSLDQGLQFLIQYYNGEERAKGNILERFSAQQFPDLHSELNLSSLELGDSALYFCASSLRSQGRADTQYFGPGTRLTVL.

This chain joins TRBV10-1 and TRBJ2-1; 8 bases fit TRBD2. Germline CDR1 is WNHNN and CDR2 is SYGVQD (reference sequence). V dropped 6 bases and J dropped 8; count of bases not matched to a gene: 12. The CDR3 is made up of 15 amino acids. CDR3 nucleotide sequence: TGCGCCAGCAGCGCCGGGACTAGGGAGTTGGATGAGCAGTTCTTC. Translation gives CASSAGTRELDEQFF.

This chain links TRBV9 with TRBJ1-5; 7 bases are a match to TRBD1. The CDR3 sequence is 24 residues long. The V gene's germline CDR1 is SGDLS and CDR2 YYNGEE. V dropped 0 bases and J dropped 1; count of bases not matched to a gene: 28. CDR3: CASSVATWTGHYLGFGLSNQPQHF. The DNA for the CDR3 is TGTGCCAGCAGCGTAGCTACTTGGACAGGACACTACCTGGGGTTTGGTTTGAGCAATCAGCCCCAGCATTTT.

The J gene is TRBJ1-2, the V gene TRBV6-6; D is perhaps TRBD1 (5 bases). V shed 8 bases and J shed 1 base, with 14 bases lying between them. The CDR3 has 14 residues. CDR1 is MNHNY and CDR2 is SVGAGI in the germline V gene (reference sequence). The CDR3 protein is CASSTTQGNYGYTF. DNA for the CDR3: TGTGCCAGCTCCACAACCCAGGGTAACTATGGCTACACCTTC.

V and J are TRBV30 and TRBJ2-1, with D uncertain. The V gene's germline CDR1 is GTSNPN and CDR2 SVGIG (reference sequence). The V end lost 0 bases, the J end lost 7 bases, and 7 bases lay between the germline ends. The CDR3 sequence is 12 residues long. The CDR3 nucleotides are TGTGCCTGGAGTGTACTCGCGAATGAGCAGTTCTTC. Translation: CAWSVLANEQFF.

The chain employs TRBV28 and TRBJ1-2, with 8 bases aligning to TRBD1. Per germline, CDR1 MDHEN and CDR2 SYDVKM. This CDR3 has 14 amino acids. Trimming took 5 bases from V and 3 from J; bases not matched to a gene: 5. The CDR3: CASSGGQGDYGYTF. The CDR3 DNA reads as TGTGCCAGCAGTGGTGGACAGGGCGACTATGGCTACACCTTC.

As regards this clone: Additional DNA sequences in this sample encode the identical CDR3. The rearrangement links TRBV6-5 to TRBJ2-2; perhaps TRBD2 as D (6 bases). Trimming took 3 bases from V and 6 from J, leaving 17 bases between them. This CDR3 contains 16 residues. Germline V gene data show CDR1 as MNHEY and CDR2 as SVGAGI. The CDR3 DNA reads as TGTGCCAGCAGTTATACTGGGACTGTAAGGGCCGGGGAGCTGTTTTTT. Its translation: CASSYTGTVRAGELFF.

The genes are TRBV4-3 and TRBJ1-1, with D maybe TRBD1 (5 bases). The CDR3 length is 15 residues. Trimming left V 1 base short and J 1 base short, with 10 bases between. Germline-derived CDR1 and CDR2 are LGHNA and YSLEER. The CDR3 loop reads CASSQAQVGNTEAFF. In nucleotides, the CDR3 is TGCGCCAGCAGCCAAGCACAGGTGGGGAACACTGAAGCTTTCTTT.

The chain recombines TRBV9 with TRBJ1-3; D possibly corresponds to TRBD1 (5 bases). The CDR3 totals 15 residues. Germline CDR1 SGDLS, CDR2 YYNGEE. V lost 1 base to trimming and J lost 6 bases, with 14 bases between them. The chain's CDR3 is CASSVFGGEENTIYF. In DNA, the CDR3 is TGTGCCAGCAGCGTATTCGGGGGGGAAGAAAACACCATATATTTT.

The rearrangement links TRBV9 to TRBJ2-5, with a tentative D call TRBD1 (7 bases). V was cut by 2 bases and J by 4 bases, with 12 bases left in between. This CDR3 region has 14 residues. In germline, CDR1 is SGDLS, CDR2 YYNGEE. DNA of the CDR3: TGTGCCAGCAGCGTCGGAGGGGGCGGAGAGACCCAGTACTTC. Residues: CASSVGGGGETQYF.

For the CDR3, the DNA is TGTGCCAGCAGCGTAAATACCGGGACAGGGTTGGGGACTGAAGCTTTCTTT. Its protein is CASSVNTGTGLGTEAFF. This sequence joins TRBV9 and TRBJ1-1; 9 positions agree with TRBD1. Losses at the gene ends were 1 base for V and 5 bases for J; bases not matched to a gene: 12. The V gene's germline CDR1 is SGDLS and CDR2 YYNGEE. The CDR3 consists of 17 residues.

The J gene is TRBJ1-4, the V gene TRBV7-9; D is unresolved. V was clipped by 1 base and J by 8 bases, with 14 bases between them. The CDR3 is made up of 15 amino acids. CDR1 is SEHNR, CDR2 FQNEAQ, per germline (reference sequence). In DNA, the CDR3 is TGTGCCAGCAGCTTAGACTGGTGGCGCGGGGAAAAACTGTTTTTT. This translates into CASSLDWWRGEKLFF.

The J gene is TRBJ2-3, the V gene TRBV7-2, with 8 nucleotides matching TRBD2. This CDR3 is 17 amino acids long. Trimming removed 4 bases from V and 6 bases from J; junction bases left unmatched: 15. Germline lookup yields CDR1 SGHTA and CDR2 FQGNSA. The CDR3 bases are TGTGCCAGCAGCTCCCCTGGGACTAGTTCTAGAATGGATACGCAGTATTTT. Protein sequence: CASSSPGTSSRMDTQYF.